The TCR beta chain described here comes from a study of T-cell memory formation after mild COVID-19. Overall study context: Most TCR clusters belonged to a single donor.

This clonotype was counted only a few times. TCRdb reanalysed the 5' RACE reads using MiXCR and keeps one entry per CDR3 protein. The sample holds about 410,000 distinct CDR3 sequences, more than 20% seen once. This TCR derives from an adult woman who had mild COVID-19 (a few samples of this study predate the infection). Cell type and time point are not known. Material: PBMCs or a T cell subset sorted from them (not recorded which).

CDR3 DNA sequence: TGTGCCAGCAGCTTGGAAGGTGAAGCTTTCTTT. Translating it yields CASSLEGEAFF. The chain employs TRBV5-6 and TRBJ1-1; D remains ambiguous. CDR1 is SGHDT, CDR2 YYEEEE, per germline. V lost 0 bases and J 7 bases, leaving 4 bases between the germline ends. This CDR3 has 11 amino acids.